This T cell receptor beta chain was sequenced during a study of OX40 agonist ivuxolimab in advanced cancers. Background on the study: Ivuxolimab is a fully human IgG2 antibody that activates OX40 (CD134). Checkpoint inhibitors had been given previously to roughly 40% of patients.

Turning to this clone: Antigen: not known.

Notes on the study in general: The mean number of expanded clones was higher in CD8+ T cells than in CD4+. Clonal expansion in partial responders at 0.1-3.0 mg/kg ranked among the lowest.

Only in-frame clones appear in the TCRdb table, and some are missing; sequencing was by immunoSEQ multiplex PCR. The repertoire consists of some 70,000 clones, with roughly 92% occurring once and the leading ten covering roughly 2.4%. The clonotype comes from an adult with an advanced solid tumor such as melanoma, head and neck, liver or kidney cancer. The source material was CD4+ or CD8+ T cells sorted from blood, sampled in a trial of the OX40 agonist ivuxolimab.

DNA of the CDR3: TGCGCCAGCAGTGATTCCGGGACAACGAACACTGAAGCTTTCTTT. Translating it yields CASSDSGTTNTEAFF. The J gene is TRBJ1-1, the V gene TRBV10-2, with D possibly TRBD1 on 6 matching bases. Germline V gene lookup returns CDR1 WSHSY and CDR2 SAAADI. The CDR3 totals 15 residues. With 3 bases removed from V and 1 base from J, the gap between germline ends came to 12 bases.